What follows are 24 T cell receptor beta chains derived from one specimen sequenced in a study of OX40 agonist ivuxolimab in advanced cancers. Sequencing used immunoSEQ multiplex PCR; TCRdb keeps in-frame clones, though not all of them. This table holds approximately 58,000 clones, roughly three quarters found once. The material sequenced was CD4+ or CD8+ T cells sorted from blood, taken in a trial of the OX40 agonist ivuxolimab. The receptors originated from an adult with an advanced solid tumor such as melanoma, head and neck, liver or kidney cancer.

The chain has TRBV4-1 and TRBJ1-1; tentatively, D is TRBD1 (6 bases). The CDR3 has 15 amino acids. Trimming removed 0 bases at V and 5 bases at J, with 13 bases between. Germline V gives CDR1 MGHRA, CDR2 YSYEKL. The DNA of the CDR3 is TGCGCCAGCAGCCAAGAGAGGCAGGGGAGGACTGAAGCTTTCTTT. It is translated as CASSQERQGRTEAFF.

The chain carries TRBV6-6 and TRBJ1-1, with TRBD1 identical over 10 bases. V shed 5 bases, J shed 4 bases, and the junction held 4 bases outside the gene matches. CDR3 size: 14 residues. Per germline, CDR1 MNHNY and CDR2 SVGAGI (reference sequence). This CDR3 reads CASSGDRGITEAFF. CDR3 sequence (DNA): TGTGCCAGCAGTGGGGACAGGGGAATCACTGAAGCTTTCTTT.

This clone has just one count. The rearrangement uses TRBV19 and TRBJ1-2; D not certain. Trimming removed 6 bases at V and 7 bases at J, with 15 bases between. There are 13 residues in the CDR3. Per germline, CDR1 LNHDA and CDR2 SQIVND (reference sequence). In DNA form, the CDR3 reads TGTGCCAGTAGGTTGGCAGGCTACTCTGGCTACACCTTC. Its translation is CASRLAGYSGYTF.

The rearrangement links TRBV7-3 to TRBJ1-6; D unresolved. CDR3 length: 12 residues. Trimming removed 3 bases at V and 8 bases at J, with 5 bases between. Per germline, CDR1 SGHTA and CDR2 FQGTGA. The CDR3 coding sequence is TGTGCCAGCAGCTTTGGGGATTCACCCCTCCACTTT. Its protein is CASSFGDSPLHF.

J is TRBJ1-6 and V is TRBV7-9; 9 nucleotides match TRBD1. The CDR3 contains 16 residues. In germline, CDR1 is SEHNR, CDR2 FQNEAQ (reference sequence). Trimming at V came to 5 bases and at J to 7 bases, leaving 9 bases not matched to a gene. Here the CDR3 reads CASSRTGAASNSPLHF. The CDR3 DNA follows: TGTGCCAGCAGCCGGACAGGGGCGGCTTCGAATTCACCCCTCCACTTT.

The rearrangement joins TRBV10-3 to TRBJ2-1; D uncertain. Between the trimmed V and J ends, which lost 5 bases and 0 bases, there was a span of 14 bases. CDR3 length equals 16 residues. Looked up from germline, CDR1 is ENHRY and CDR2 is SYGVKD. CDR3 region: CAISSGLPSSYNEQFF. In DNA form, the CDR3 reads TGTGCCATCAGTTCCGGGCTCCCAAGCTCCTACAATGAGCAGTTCTTC.

The V call is TRBV11-3, the J call TRBJ1-5; no definite D call. The V gene's germline CDR1 is SGHNT and CDR2 YENEEA. This CDR3 comprises 12 residues. V was clipped by 3 bases and J by 5 bases, with 5 bases between them. The CDR3 protein is CASSFDDQPQHF. Here the CDR3 DNA reads TGTGCCAGCAGCTTTGACGATCAGCCCCAGCATTTT. Supplemented by reference TRBV11-3 and TRBJ1-5, the full variable domain reads EAGVVQSPRYKIIEKKQPVAFWCNPISGHNTLYWYLQNLGQGPELLIRYENEEAVDDSQLPKDRFSAERLKGVDSTLKIQPAELGDSAVYLCASSFDDQPQHFGDGTRLSIL.

The rearrangement uses TRBV28 and TRBJ2-2, with TRBD1 matching over 7 bases. The germline CDR1 and CDR2 sequences are MDHEN and SYDVKM. Trimming at V came to 3 bases and at J to 6 bases, leaving 10 bases not matched to a gene. The CDR3 extends over 16 amino acids. In DNA, the CDR3 is TGTGCCAGCAGTTTCCGGGGAAGGGGGCAGGCCGGGGAGCTGTTTTTT. This encodes CASSFRGRGQAGELFF. Combining the CDR3 with reference TRBV28 and TRBJ2-2 gives the whole variable domain DVKVTQSSRYLVKRTGEKVFLECVQDMDHENMFWYRQDPGLGLRLIYFSYDVKMKEKGDIPEGYSVSREKKERFSLILESASTNQTSMYLCASSFRGRGQAGELFFGEGSRLTVL.

The gene calls are TRBV11-3 and TRBJ1-3; D is ambiguous. CDR1 and CDR2 (germline): SGHNT, YENEEA. This CDR3 comprises 15 residues. Trimming took 3 bases from V and 0 from J, leaving 9 bases between them. The CDR3 sequence: CASSFTQYSGNTIYF. The CDR3 DNA follows: TGTGCCAGCAGCTTCACGCAGTACTCTGGAAACACCATATATTTT.

The chain recombines TRBV5-1 with TRBJ1-4; D gene ambiguous. The CDR3 sequence is 14 residues long. Trimming left V 4 bases short and J 1 base short, with 8 bases between. Looked up from germline, CDR1 is SGHRS and CDR2 is YFSETQ. As DNA, the CDR3 is TGCGCCAGCAGCATAACAGTAACTAATGAAAAACTGTTTTTT. This codes for CASSITVTNEKLFF.

The chain is built from TRBV27 and TRBJ2-5, with D unclear. The CDR3 runs 15 residues. Germline values: CDR1 MNHEY, CDR2 SMNVEV (reference sequence). V dropped 0 bases and J dropped 5 bases, with 13 bases sitting between them. CDR3: CASSLSQLRDETQYF. In DNA form, the CDR3 reads TGTGCCAGCAGTTTATCGCAGTTAAGGGATGAGACCCAGTACTTC.

The CDR3 reads CAISEQTGGTDTQYF. In nucleotides, the CDR3 is TGTGCCATCAGTGAACAGACAGGGGGGACAGATACGCAGTATTTT. This sequence joins TRBV10-3 and TRBJ2-3; 9 bases agree with TRBD1. This CDR3 spans 15 amino acids. In germline, CDR1 is ENHRY, CDR2 SYGVKD. Trimming at V came to 3 bases and at J to 3 bases, leaving 4 bases not matched to a gene.

V is TRBV4-1 and J is TRBJ2-7; no clear D gene. CDR1 is MGHRA, CDR2 YSYEKL, per germline. CDR3 size: 14 residues. V lost 1 base and J 2 bases, leaving 9 bases between the germline ends. In nucleotides, the CDR3 is TGCGCCAGCAGCCAAGCAGAGCAGGCCTACGAGCAGTACTTC. Residues: CASSQAEQAYEQYF.

The chain couples TRBV10-3 to TRBJ1-5, with D uncertain. Per germline, CDR1 ENHRY and CDR2 SYGVKD. This CDR3 contains 17 residues. Deletions cut 0 bases from V and 1 base from J, with 13 bases between. CDR3 nucleotides: TGTGCCATCAGTGAGTCGTTGGGGATAGGGAGCAATCAGCCCCAGCATTTT. This codes for CAISESLGIGSNQPQHF.

The chain carries TRBV5-6 and TRBJ1-1, with 10 bases matching TRBD1. The CDR3 is made up of 17 amino acids. Germline V gene lookup returns CDR1 SGHDT and CDR2 YYEEEE. The V gene end was trimmed by 2 bases and the J gene end by 7 bases; junction bases not matched to a gene: 14. CDR3: CASSLISRQGARGEAFF. DNA of the CDR3: TGTGCCAGCAGCTTAATAAGTAGACAGGGGGCACGGGGTGAAGCTTTCTTT.

The gene calls are TRBV20-1 and TRBJ1-1, with D possibly matching TRBD1 (6 bases). The germline CDR1 and CDR2 sequences are DFQATT and SNEGSKA (reference sequence). With 6 bases removed from V and 8 bases from J, the gap between germline ends came to 13 bases. The CDR3 has 11 amino acids. For the CDR3, the DNA is TGCAGTGCGCCGGACAGATACGAAGCTTTCTTT. Translating gives CSAPDRYEAFF.

The chain is built from TRBV10-2 and TRBJ1-1; D gene ambiguous. Trimming took off 6 bases at V and 1 base at J, with 15 bases between the two ends. Germline V gene data show CDR1 as WSHSY and CDR2 as SAAADI. The CDR3 contains 15 residues. This chain's CDR3 is CASRLTGSGNTEAFF. CDR3 nucleotides: TGCGCCAGCAGGCTGACTGGCTCGGGGAACACTGAAGCTTTCTTT.

The CDR3 loop reads CASSPRPQWNTGELFF. The CDR3 nucleotides are TGTGCCAGCAGCCCTAGGCCCCAGTGGAACACCGGGGAGCTGTTTTTT. V usage is TRBV9 and J usage is TRBJ2-2; no firm D call. Trimming shortened V by 4 bases and J by 1 base, and 14 bases separated the two germline ends. Germline V gene sequence: CDR1 SGDLS, CDR2 YYNGEE. The length of the CDR3 is 16 residues.

The rearrangement links TRBV6-5 to TRBJ1-4; D is unclear. This CDR3 is 15 amino acids long. Per germline, CDR1 MNHEY and CDR2 SVGAGI. Trimming cost V 0 bases and J 0 bases, with 5 bases left between them. CDR3 bases: TGTGCCAGCAGTTACTCCGGTACAACTAATGAAAAACTGTTTTTT. Encoded protein: CASSYSGTTNEKLFF.

The V and J genes are TRBV11-3 and TRBJ1-4; no clear D gene. Trimming took 5 bases from V and 0 from J, leaving 25 bases between them. CDR1 is SGHNT and CDR2 is YENEEA in the germline V gene. This CDR3 contains 20 residues. The CDR3 here is CASSLQRSSDGITTNEKLFF. For the CDR3, the DNA is TGTGCCAGCAGCCTACAGAGATCGTCAGACGGGATAACAACTAATGAAAAACTGTTTTTT.

This clone is a singleton in its sample. This chain joins TRBV11-3 and TRBJ1-1; D may be TRBD1 (6 bases). Per the germline V gene, CDR1 is SGHNT and CDR2 is YENEEA. Trimming took 4 bases from V and 4 from J, leaving 13 bases between them. The CDR3 has 14 amino acids. CDR3 sequence reads: CASSSRGGATEAFF. In nucleotides, the CDR3 is TGTGCCAGCAGCTCCCGAGGGGGGGCCACTGAAGCTTTCTTT.

The chain links TRBV5-1 to TRBJ2-7, with 11 bases matching TRBD1. This CDR3 has 17 amino acids. Germline CDR1 and CDR2: SGHRS and YFSETQ. Germline trimming cut 4 bases from V and 0 bases from J; bases unmatched to any gene: 9. DNA for the CDR3: TGCGCCAGCAGCGCCGTCGGGACAGGGGGTCCCTCCTACGAGCAGTACTTC. The encoded protein is CASSAVGTGGPSYEQYF.

This chain links TRBV5-1 with TRBJ2-1, with D possibly being TRBD2 (5 bases). The CDR3 loop spans 14 amino acids. Between the trimmed V and J ends, which lost 4 bases and 7 bases, there was a span of 15 bases. CDR1 is SGHRS and CDR2 is YFSETQ in the germline V gene. The CDR3, as DNA: TGCGCCAGCAGCCGCGTGGAGGCCGTAAATGAGCAGTTCTTC. Translation gives CASSRVEAVNEQFF.

There are a few counts of this clone. The chain has TRBV6-1 and TRBJ2-1, with TRBD2 as a possible D gene (6 bases). This CDR3 has 15 residues. V lost 10 bases and J 0 bases, leaving 16 bases between the germline ends. Germline CDR1 reads MNHNS; CDR2 reads SASEGT. CDR3 nucleotides: TGTGCCACGATGGCGGGGCTCAGCTCCTACAATGAGCAGTTCTTC. Protein product: CATMAGLSSYNEQFF.